Shown below are 17 T cell receptor beta chains from a single sample sequenced in a study of post-analysis software for immune sequencing data. Unique molecular identifiers were carried by the TCR beta cDNA libraries. TCRdb processed the PCR reads anew with MiXCR; each CDR3 protein has one entry. This repertoire shows about 680,000 distinct CDR3 sequences, 59% found once; its top ten account for 11%. No antigen has been assigned to these receptors. Study-wide results and limits: Patients used about five TRBV segments, including TRBV5-6, TRBV5-1 and TRBV20-1, more often than controls.

Sequencing used blood. Every receptor here comes from a girl aged 2 to 9 with multiple sclerosis.

The genes are TRBV6-2 or TRBV6-3 and TRBJ2-3; 8 nucleotides match TRBD1. Germline V gene lookup returns CDR1 MNHEY and CDR2 SVGEGT. V dropped 5 bases and J dropped 3; count of bases not matched to a gene: 4. This CDR3 has 14 residues. The chain's CDR3 is CASSITGGTDTQYF. The CDR3 DNA sequence: TGTGCCAGCAGTATAACAGGGGGAACAGATACGCAGTATTTT.

This clonotype was seen only a few times. At one boundary the junction diverges from the germline segment, which might be a read error. This chain joins TRBV2 and TRBJ1-1, with 7 nucleotides matching TRBD1. Germline V gives CDR1 SNHLY, CDR2 FYNNEI. The CDR3 runs 13 residues. This CDR3 is CASRPTGYTEAFF. The CDR3 DNA sequence: TGTGCTAGCAGGCCGACAGGGTACACTGAAGCTTTCTTT. Variable domain in full (rest from reference TRBV2 and TRBJ1-1): EPEVTQTPSHQVTQMGQEVILRCVPISNHLYFYWYRQILGQKVEFLVSFYNNEISEKSEIFDDQFSVERPDGSNFTLKIRSTKLEDSAMYFCASRPTGYTEAFFGQGTRLTVV.

The rearrangement uses TRBV12-3 or TRBV12-4 and TRBJ1-1; TRBD1 matches 10 bases. CDR3 size: 17 residues. Trimming cost V 5 bases and J 1 base; bases outside gene matches: 10. Here the CDR3 DNA reads TGTGCCAGCAGTCCGGGACAGGGGTCTGCTGGGAACACTGAAGCTTTCTTT. Protein: CASSPGQGSAGNTEAFF.

The V gene is TRBV12-3 or TRBV12-4, the J gene TRBJ1-2; perhaps TRBD1 as D (5 bases). CDR3 length equals 15 residues. Trimming cost V 3 bases and J 1 base, with 12 bases left between them. DNA for the CDR3: TGTGCCAGCAGTTTGGGGTCAGGGCTTAACTATGGCTACACCTTC. Amino acid sequence: CASSLGSGLNYGYTF.

This clonotype was seen more than once but under ten times. The chain couples TRBV29-1 to TRBJ2-1; no clear D gene. This CDR3 is 12 amino acids long. Trimming removed 4 bases at V and 1 base at J, with 5 bases between. The germline gives CDR1 SQVTM, CDR2 ANQGSEA. The CDR3 region has the DNA TGCAGCGTTGTCAGTTCCTACAATGAGCAGTTCTTC. This translates into CSVVSSYNEQFF.

Worth noting for this clonotype: The junction differs from germline at one of its ends, possibly a read error. The chain links TRBV7-8 to TRBJ1-2, with D hard to call. CDR3 length: 14 residues. Germline CDR1 is SGHVS and CDR2 is FQNEAQ. Here the CDR3 reads CTSSLNEGFYGYTF. CDR3 coding DNA: TGTACCAGCAGCTTAAATGAGGGTTTCTATGGCTACACCTTC.

This chain joins TRBV10-3 and TRBJ2-3; D possibly corresponds to TRBD2 (6 bases). The CDR3 totals 14 residues. Germline-derived CDR1 and CDR2 are ENHRY and SYGVKD. The V and J ends lost 6 bases and 3 bases respectively, with 13 bases between them. The CDR3 DNA is TGTGCCATCAGACGGAGGGCTGATACAGATACGCAGTATTTT. This gives the protein CAIRRRADTDTQYF.

The chain couples TRBV20-1 to TRBJ2-3, with D uncertain. V was cut by 1 base and J by 10 bases, with 24 bases left in between. Germline assignment: CDR1 DFQATT and CDR2 SNEGSKA (reference sequence). The CDR3 contains 16 residues. The CDR3 loop is CSARGIDLVGLVPQYF. Written as DNA, the CDR3 is TGCAGTGCTAGAGGAATAGACCTGGTGGGTTTGGTCCCGCAGTATTTT.

There are a few counts of this clonotype. The chain links TRBV4-1 to TRBJ2-5; 9 bases map to TRBD1. Germline V CDR1 and CDR2: MGHRA, YSYEKL. The CDR3 runs to 16 residues. V shed 4 bases, J shed 6 bases, and the junction held 12 bases outside the gene matches. The CDR3 coding sequence is TGCGCCAGCAGCCCCCCCCGGGACAGGGTGAGAAAGACCCAGTACTTC. It translates to CASSPPRDRVRKTQYF.

CDR3 sequence reads: CASSHFSSVEFF. The CDR3 DNA is TGTGCCAGCAGCCACTTTTCGAGCGTAGAGTTCTTC. The J gene is TRBJ2-1, the V gene TRBV6-6; D not resolved. The CDR3 totals 12 residues. Trimming shortened V by 6 bases and J by 14 bases, and 17 bases separated the two germline ends. CDR1 is MNHNY and CDR2 is SVGAGI in the germline V gene (reference sequence).

The chain employs TRBV20-1 and TRBJ2-7; tentative D call: TRBD2 (5 bases). CDR1 and CDR2 from the germline V gene are DFQATT and SNEGSKA (reference sequence). With 0 bases removed from V and 0 bases from J, the gap between germline ends came to 12 bases. This CDR3 is built from 15 residues. The CDR3 DNA follows: TGCAGTGCTAGAGATACGGCGGGTAGCTCCTACGAGCAGTACTTC. Its translation: CSARDTAGSSYEQYF.

The V gene is TRBV7-9, the J gene TRBJ2-3; the D gene is possibly TRBD1 (6 bases). The CDR3 is made up of 16 amino acids. Per the germline V gene, CDR1 is SEHNR and CDR2 is FQNEAQ (reference sequence). V was shortened by 5 bases and J by 5 bases, with 20 bases between the two germline ends. The CDR3, as DNA: TGTGCCAGCAGCCCCCCGTCCGGACAGCTTCGAGATACGCAGTATTTT. This codes for CASSPPSGQLRDTQYF. The entire variable domain, with the rest obtained from reference TRBV7-9 and TRBJ2-3, is as follows: DTGVSQNPRHKITKRGQNVTFRCDPISEHNRLYWYRQTLGQGPEFLTYFQNEAQLEKSRLLSDRFSAERPKGSFSTLEIQRTEQGDSAMYLCASSPPSGQLRDTQYFGPGTRLTVL.

This chain links TRBV7-2 with TRBJ2-1, with D possibly TRBD2 on 6 matching bases. The CDR3 runs 13 residues. Germline-derived CDR1 and CDR2 are SGHTA and FQGNSA. V was trimmed by 5 bases and J by 8 bases, leaving 13 bases between them. CDR3: CASSRLGGYEQFF. CDR3 nucleotide sequence: TGTGCCAGCAGCCGCCTGGGAGGCTATGAGCAGTTCTTC.

The chain joins TRBV12-3 or TRBV12-4 to TRBJ1-5, with 7 bases identical to TRBD1. This CDR3 spans 14 amino acids. J was trimmed by 5 bases and V by 4 bases; bases with no gene match: 5. The CDR3 DNA reads as TGTGCCAGCAGTTCCGACAGGGCGGATCAGCCCCAGCATTTT. As protein: CASSSDRADQPQHF.

This chain connects TRBV5-1 to TRBJ2-5, with TRBD1 matching 7 bases. This CDR3 contains 14 residues. V lost 4 bases, J lost 1 base, and 4 bases stayed unmatched. Germline CDR1 and CDR2: SGHRS and YFSETQ. The CDR3 nucleotides are TGCGCCAGCAGCGCATACAGGGGCCAAGAGACCCAGTACTTC. Amino acid sequence: CASSAYRGQETQYF.

CDR3 in DNA: TGTGCCAGCAGCGTTGCCGAGGGGGGAGTTAAGGAGAGCAGGGAGACCCAGTACTTC. It codes for CASSVAEGGVKESRETQYF. The chain is built from TRBV27 and TRBJ2-5; D tentatively reads TRBD1 or TRBD2 (6 bases each). CDR3 size: 19 residues. Germline V gene lookup returns CDR1 MNHEY and CDR2 SMNVEV (reference sequence). V was pared by 6 bases and J by 5 bases, with 31 bases between.

This chain connects TRBV2 to TRBJ1-5; no definite D call. CDR3 length: 12 residues. Germline CDR1 reads SNHLY; CDR2 reads FYNNEI. V was trimmed by 8 bases and J by 4 bases, leaving 9 bases between them. The CDR3 sequence: CASATVNQPQHF. CDR3 nucleotide sequence: TGTGCCAGCGCAACAGTAAATCAGCCCCAGCATTTT.